This TCR beta chain was sequenced during a study of technical replicates of blood from a few donors. This table comes from immunoSEQ multiplex PCR, and its TCRdb copy is limited to in-frame clones, with some not included. This sample has over 85,000 clones, with about 93% found just once. This CDR3 spans 15 amino acids. Germline assignment: CDR1 GTSNPN and CDR2 SVGIG (reference sequence). V was clipped by 0 bases and J by 2 bases; unmatched bases: 3. The sequenced sample was T cells isolated from PBMCs. The chain recombines TRBV30 with TRBJ2-1; 8 bases fit TRBD2. The origin of this receptor is a human donor in good health. The CDR3 DNA reads TGTGCCTGGAGTGTAATTAGCGGGGCCTACAATGAGCAGTTCTTC. This encodes CAWSVISGAYNEQFF.